A single sample is the source of the 9 T cell receptor beta chains below, sequenced in a study of blood T cell repertoires in COVID-19. Profiling relied on immunoSEQ multiplex PCR, and the TCRdb table lists in-frame clones only, not all of them. The table records some 250,000 clones, approximately 90% of them present only once. Sequencing was performed on PBMCs or T cells enriched from blood (not recorded which). The receptors were gathered from a man aged 40-55 years who had recovered from COVID-19.

The V call is TRBV18, the J call TRBJ2-7; 7 nucleotides align to TRBD1. The CDR3 totals 16 residues. The germline V gene encodes CDR1 KGHSH and CDR2 LQKENI. V was pared by 1 base and J by 2 bases, with 8 bases of the junction left unmatched. The CDR3 sequence: CASSPRDRVPTYEQYF. Here the CDR3 DNA reads TGTGCCAGCTCACCACGAGACAGGGTACCGACCTACGAGCAGTACTTC.

J is TRBJ2-1 and V is TRBV9, with D possibly TRBD2 on 6 matching bases. V dropped 4 bases and J dropped 0 bases, with 14 bases sitting between them. From germline, CDR1 is SGDLS and CDR2 YYNGEE. CDR3 length: 16 amino acids. Written as DNA, the CDR3 is TGTGCCAGCAGCACTCGGGACTTTAGCTCCTACAATGAGCAGTTCTTC. This gives the protein CASSTRDFSSYNEQFF.

The chain combines TRBV13 with TRBJ1-2; 12 bases agree with TRBD1. The germline CDR1 and CDR2 sequences are PRHDT and FYEKMQ (reference sequence). After removal of 5 bases from V and 5 bases from J, the junction contained 9 bases not matched to a gene. This CDR3 has 16 amino acids. The CDR3 here is CASSQSGTGGDYGYTF. The CDR3 bases are TGTGCCAGCAGCCAATCGGGGACAGGGGGCGATTATGGCTACACCTTC.

This clone occurred once. V is TRBV27 and J is TRBJ2-1, with a possible D match to TRBD1 (6 bases). Trimming left V 3 bases short and J 7 bases short, with 13 bases between. The CDR3 sequence is 14 residues long. Germline CDR1 is MNHEY and CDR2 is SMNVEV (reference sequence). The CDR3 DNA is TGTGCCAGCAGTTTGTACCTACAGGGAAATGAGCAGTTCTTC. Translating it yields CASSLYLQGNEQFF.

The rearrangement joins TRBV12-3 or TRBV12-4 to TRBJ2-1, with TRBD2 as a possible D gene (6 bases). This CDR3 is 12 amino acids long. The V and J ends lost 6 bases and 4 bases respectively, with 7 bases between them. Written as DNA, the CDR3 is TGTGCCAGCAGGGGGACTTACAATGAGCAGTTCTTC. Its translation: CASRGTYNEQFF.

This sequence joins TRBV11-3 and TRBJ2-2; tentative D call: TRBD1 (5 bases). The length of the CDR3 is 14 residues. V lost 3 bases, J lost 1 base, and 6 bases lay in between. The germline gives CDR1 SGHNT, CDR2 YENEEA. In DNA form, the CDR3 reads TGTGCCAGCAGCTTCCAGGGGAACACCGGGGAGCTGTTTTTT. Translating gives CASSFQGNTGELFF.

The J gene is TRBJ1-2, the V gene TRBV29-1; D possibly corresponds to TRBD1 (5 bases). In germline, CDR1 is SQVTM, CDR2 ANQGSEA. CDR3 size: 16 residues. V was cut by 1 base and J by 0 bases, with 15 bases left in between. CDR3 in amino acids: CSVEGLGTPSNYGYTF. CDR3 in DNA: TGCAGCGTTGAAGGTTTAGGGACTCCTTCTAACTATGGCTACACCTTC.

The chain has TRBV27 and TRBJ2-1; the match to TRBD1 covers 8 bases. The CDR3 has 14 residues. V lost 3 bases and J lost 10; bases outside the gene matches: 8. CDR1 is MNHEY, CDR2 SMNVEV, per germline (reference sequence). The CDR3, as DNA: TGTGCCAGCAGTTTTAGGCAGGGGGCGCGAGAGCAGTTCTTC. Encoded protein: CASSFRQGAREQFF.

The V gene is TRBV18, the J gene TRBJ1-1, with TRBD1 as a possible D gene (5 bases). With 3 bases removed from V and 4 bases from J, the gap between germline ends came to 18 bases. The CDR3 contains 16 residues. Germline-derived CDR1 and CDR2 are KGHSH and LQKENI. The CDR3: CASSPYSRERSTEAFF. DNA of the CDR3: TGTGCCAGCTCACCGTACAGCAGGGAACGGAGCACTGAAGCTTTCTTT.